The 22 T cell receptor beta chains given below trace back to one sample, sequenced in a study of blood T cell repertoires in COVID-19. The method was immunoSEQ multiplex PCR; TCRdb's version includes in-frame clones alone and lacks a portion of them. The data show around 400,000 clones, about 88% seen once. Sequenced material: PBMCs or T cells enriched from blood (not recorded which). The source is a young woman who had been exposed to COVID-19.

V is TRBV7-2 and J is TRBJ2-7; 12 bases match TRBD2. The junction had 10 bases not matched to a gene; V was cut back by 1 base and J by 6 bases. This CDR3 contains 17 residues. Germline V CDR1 and CDR2: SGHTA, FQGNSA. CDR3: CASSLVTSGRPYSEQYF. CDR3 bases: TGTGCCAGCAGCTTAGTAACTAGCGGGAGGCCTTACTCCGAGCAGTACTTC.

The rearrangement joins TRBV29-1 to TRBJ2-7; possible D gene TRBD1, 6 bases. V was shortened by 0 bases and J by 0 bases, with 12 bases between the two germline ends. This CDR3 is built from 15 residues. The germline gives CDR1 SQVTM, CDR2 ANQGSEA. The CDR3 DNA reads TGCAGCGTTGAAGAGCGGACAGCCGTCTCCTACGAGCAGTACTTC. It specifies CSVEERTAVSYEQYF.

The chain uses TRBV7-2 and TRBJ2-3, with 10 bases fitting TRBD2. This CDR3 contains 16 residues. The trim removed 1 base at V and 8 bases at J, leaving 9 bases unmatched. Looked up from germline, CDR1 is SGHTA and CDR2 is FQGNSA. DNA for the CDR3: TGTGCCAGCAGCTTAGTAAGCGGGGGGGCCTCGGGTACGCAGTATTTT. This translates into CASSLVSGGASGTQYF.

This clone occurred a few times. For the CDR3, the DNA is TGTGCCAGTAGTCGACAGGGGTCCCTTAATTCACCCCTCCACTTT. This codes for CASSRQGSLNSPLHF. V is TRBV19 and J is TRBJ1-6, with 8 bases identical to TRBD1. Germline-derived CDR1 and CDR2 are LNHDA and SQIVND (reference sequence). Losses at the gene ends were 5 bases for V and 6 bases for J; bases not matched to a gene: 6. The CDR3 extends over 15 amino acids.

The V gene is TRBV4-2, the J gene TRBJ1-2; D is unclear. The CDR3 consists of 12 residues. From germline, CDR1 is LGHNA and CDR2 YNFKEQ. V dropped 1 base and J dropped 3 bases, with 3 bases sitting between them. CDR3 nucleotide sequence: TGTGCCAGCAGCCAAGCCGACTATGGCTACACCTTC. It encodes CASSQADYGYTF.

CDR3 sequence reads: CASSPTGFNEKLFF. The CDR3, as DNA: TGTGCCAGCAGCCCGACAGGGTTTAATGAAAAACTGTTTTTT. The chain links TRBV5-6 to TRBJ1-4; 7 bases map to TRBD1. Trimming cost V 4 bases and J 4 bases; bases outside gene matches: 4. Germline-derived CDR1 and CDR2 are SGHDT and YYEEEE. The CDR3 is 14 residues long.

The chain couples TRBV6-5 to TRBJ2-1; tentatively, D is TRBD2 (6 bases). V shed 8 bases and J shed 0 bases, with 14 bases lying between them. Looked up from germline, CDR1 is MNHEY and CDR2 is SVGAGI. The CDR3 contains 15 residues. The CDR3: CASSSDGSSYNEQFF. The CDR3 region has the DNA TGTGCCAGCTCCTCGGACGGGAGCTCCTACAATGAGCAGTTCTTC.

The J gene is TRBJ2-3, the V gene TRBV12-3 or TRBV12-4; TRBD2 is a possible D gene (5 bases). The CDR3 contains 13 residues. The germline V and J ends were trimmed by 3 bases and 3 bases, with 7 bases remaining between them. The CDR3 here is CASSLGSTDTQYF. CDR3 nucleotides: TGTGCCAGCAGTTTGGGGAGTACAGATACGCAGTATTTT.

The CDR3 DNA follows: TGTGCCAGCAGCTTTAGTGGGCTAGCGGGTTCTAGCACAGATACGCAGTATTTT. Translating it yields CASSFSGLAGSSTDTQYF. This rearrangement joins TRBV7-2 to TRBJ2-3; 8 positions match TRBD2. Germline CDR1 and CDR2: SGHTA and FQGNSA. The CDR3 loop spans 18 amino acids. V shed 3 bases, J shed 0 bases, and the junction held 11 bases outside the gene matches.

The chain has TRBV6-2 or TRBV6-3 and TRBJ2-7; 15 positions agree with TRBD2. Germline CDR1 MNHEY, CDR2 SVGEGT. Unmatched junction bases numbered 12, after V lost 6 bases and J lost 3 bases. The CDR3 has 18 residues. This CDR3 reads CASSPKPGTSGRFYEQYF. The CDR3 nucleotides are TGTGCCAGCAGCCCAAAACCCGGGACTAGCGGGAGGTTCTACGAGCAGTACTTC.

For the CDR3, the DNA is TGTGCCAGCAGACCGGGACAGGGGAATCTAAGAGAGCAGTTCTTC. Translated, it gives CASRPGQGNLREQFF. The V gene is TRBV5-4, the J gene TRBJ2-1; 10 positions match TRBD1. The V and J ends lost 5 bases and 10 bases, in that order; junction bases with no gene match: 12. The CDR3 has 15 residues. CDR1 is SGHNT and CDR2 is YYREEE in the germline V gene (reference sequence).

A few counts support this clone. The V gene is TRBV4-2, the J gene TRBJ1-3; a possible D gene is TRBD1 (6 bases). V was shortened by 1 base and J by 1 base, with 11 bases between the two germline ends. Per the germline V gene, CDR1 is LGHNA and CDR2 is YNFKEQ. This CDR3 comprises 16 residues. CDR3 DNA sequence: TGTGCCAGCAGCCAAGCGGTCCAGGGGTCTGGAAACACCATATATTTT. Amino acids: CASSQAVQGSGNTIYF.

This rearrangement joins TRBV7-2 to TRBJ2-5; possible D gene TRBD1, 5 bases. Germline-derived CDR1 and CDR2 are SGHTA and FQGNSA. With 3 bases removed from V and 2 bases from J, the gap between germline ends came to 7 bases. This CDR3 is built from 13 residues. In DNA form, the CDR3 reads TGTGCCAGCAGCTTTTACAGGCAAGAGACCCAGTACTTC. Its protein product is CASSFYRQETQYF.

This chain uses TRBV9 with TRBJ2-7; maybe TRBD1 (5 bases). CDR3 length: 15 residues. From germline, CDR1 is SGDLS and CDR2 YYNGEE. Trimming stripped 0 bases from V and 1 base from J, with 11 bases between. The CDR3 nucleotides read TGTGCCAGCAGCGTAGCTAGGGGTGGGTCCTACGAGCAGTACTTC. Translated: CASSVARGGSYEQYF.

V gene TRBV6-5 combines with J gene TRBJ2-3; possibly TRBD2 for D (6 bases). The germline V gene has CDR1 MNHEY and CDR2 SVGAGI. Trimming cost V 6 bases and J 1 base, with 11 bases left between them. The CDR3 runs to 14 residues. The CDR3 region is CASRVGGRTDTQYF. The CDR3 DNA reads TGTGCCAGCAGGGTCGGGGGACGCACAGATACGCAGTATTTT.

The V and J genes are TRBV2 and TRBJ1-6; TRBD1 matches 8 bases. J was trimmed by 7 bases and V by 7 bases; bases with no gene match: 6. This CDR3 has 14 residues. The germline V gene has CDR1 SNHLY and CDR2 FYNNEI. CDR3 in DNA: TGTGCCAGCACCGCTGACAGGGGAAATTCACCCCTCCACTTT. Its protein is CASTADRGNSPLHF.

The gene calls are TRBV27 and TRBJ2-7; 7 bases align to TRBD2. The CDR3 contains 11 residues. V was pared by 10 bases and J by 3 bases, with 3 bases of the junction left unmatched. The germline V gene encodes CDR1 MNHEY and CDR2 SMNVEV (reference sequence). Written as DNA, the CDR3 is TGTGCCACCTGGGGGGGCTACGAGCAGTACTTC. Translated: CATWGGYEQYF.

The chain uses TRBV7-9 and TRBJ1-5; no clear D. This CDR3 has 13 amino acids. The V gene lost 6 bases and the J gene lost 0 bases, with 6 bases spanning the gap. Germline V gives CDR1 SEHNR, CDR2 FQNEAQ (reference sequence). The CDR3 coding sequence is TGTGCCAGCAGTACTTATAGCAATCAGCCCCAGCATTTT. Its protein is CASSTYSNQPQHF.

The chain links TRBV15 to TRBJ1-1; D call uncertain. V was pared by 0 bases and J by 5 bases, with 13 bases between. This CDR3 spans 15 amino acids. From germline, CDR1 is LNHNV and CDR2 YYDKDF (reference sequence). The CDR3, as DNA: TGTGCCACCAGCAGAGATCAACTGCTAAGTACTGAAGCTTTCTTT. It encodes CATSRDQLLSTEAFF.

Points on this clone: Other nucleotide sequences from this sample produce the same CDR3. The chain couples TRBV6-5 to TRBJ2-5, with 8 bases aligning to TRBD2. Losses at the gene ends were 2 bases for V and 4 bases for J; bases not matched to a gene: 0. In germline, CDR1 is MNHEY, CDR2 SVGAGI. This CDR3 comprises 13 residues. As DNA, the CDR3 is TGTGCCAGCAGTTACGGACTAGCAGAGACCCAGTACTTC. This codes for CASSYGLAETQYF.

This sequence joins TRBV28 and TRBJ2-1; perhaps TRBD1 as D (6 bases). This CDR3 spans 15 amino acids. Per the germline V gene, CDR1 is MDHEN and CDR2 is SYDVKM. Trimming stripped 7 bases from V and 0 bases from J, with 13 bases between. The CDR3 is CASNPGASSYNEQFF. In DNA, the CDR3 is TGTGCCAGCAACCCAGGGGCCAGCTCCTACAATGAGCAGTTCTTC.

This clone was found once. The chain recombines TRBV3-1 (or the pseudogene TRBV3-2) with TRBJ1-5, with D possibly being TRBD1 (5 bases). Germline CDR1 reads LGHDT; CDR2 reads YNNKEL (reference sequence). This CDR3 contains 15 residues. Trimming left V 4 bases short and J 1 base short, with 11 bases between. CDR3 residues: CASSPPQGSNQPQHF. In DNA, the CDR3 is TGTGCCAGCAGCCCCCCGCAGGGCAGCAATCAGCCCCAGCATTTT.